This T cell receptor (beta chain) was captured in a study of blood T cell repertoires in COVID-19. Data came from immunoSEQ multiplex PCR; TCRdb stores just in-frame clones and leaves some out. The sample contains 200,000 to 300,000 clones, around 89% of which appear only once. This CDR3 contains 18 residues. The V segment lost 8 bases and the J segment 6 bases; nucleotides outside the gene matches: 16. Germline-derived CDR1 and CDR2 are SGHAT and FQNNGV. Specimen: peripheral blood. The chain couples TRBV11-2 to TRBJ2-3, with 14 bases aligning to TRBD2. The TCR sequence derives from a woman between 40 and 55 years old who had recovered from COVID-19. The CDR3 sequence: CASGIPSGLAGVGDTQYF. CDR3 in DNA: TGTGCCAGCGGAATCCCCTCGGGACTAGCGGGAGTGGGGGATACGCAGTATTTT.